The subject of this entry is one T cell receptor (beta chain). These data originate in a study of technical replicates of blood from several donors. Assay used: immunoSEQ multiplex PCR; TCRdb lists only in-frame clones, some missing. The sample includes 65,000 to 85,000 clones, around 90% seen only once; the top ten take approximately 0.27%. Trimming removed 4 bases at V and 0 bases at J, with 26 bases between. This CDR3 comprises 20 residues. Germline loops: CDR1 SGDLS, CDR2 YYNGEE. The chain recombines TRBV9 with TRBJ2-1, with D possibly being TRBD2 (5 bases). Material for sequencing was T cells isolated from PBMCs. The source of this sequence is a human donor in good health. CDR3 in amino acids: CASSLGPSTSFLSSYNEQFF. The CDR3 bases are TGTGCCAGCAGCCTCGGACCTAGCACTTCCTTCTTAAGCTCCTACAATGAGCAGTTCTTC. The full variable domain, its missing parts supplied by reference TRBV9 and TRBJ2-1, is DSGVTQTPKHLITATGQRVTLRCSPRSGDLSVYWYQQSLDQGLQFLIQYYNGEERAKGNILERFSAQQFPDLHSELNLSSLELGDSALYFCASSLGPSTSFLSSYNEQFFGPGTRLTVL.